This T cell receptor beta chain appears in the sequencing data of a study of regulatory T cells in long-lasting Graves disease. HTBI primers from iRepertoire and Arm-PCR of CDR3 regions yielded the TCR beta libraries. In the original analysis: The study identified 50 to 70 TRBV and some 15 TRBJ segments across samples. Via MiXCR, TCRdb re-called the multiplex PCR reads, giving one row per CDR3 protein. These V and J calls derive from TCRdb rather than the authors' analysis. The sample contains 600,000 to 800,000 distinct CDR3 sequences, 25% to 30% of which appear only once. Only a few counts were recorded for this clonotype. The antigen is not known. Points from the study as a whole: Thyroid tissue was not studied; only peripheral blood was.

Time point described: persistent/refractory GD, antithyroid drugs over 5 years with positive TRAb. Construction of the TCR library relied on RNA isolated from PBMCs. This clonotype was sampled from a female donor with Graves disease. The sample here was peripheral blood mononuclear cells (PBMCs), taken when the disease was refractory, from a patient treated with antithyroid drugs.

The CDR3 DNA reads as TGTGCCAGCAGCAGGATTAGCTCTGGAAACACCATATATTTT. Protein sequence: CASSRISSGNTIYF. The chain couples TRBV7-2 to TRBJ1-3; D not certain. The germline gives CDR1 SGHTA, CDR2 FQGNSA. The V and J ends lost 5 bases and 0 bases respectively, with 8 bases between them. The CDR3 has 14 residues.